This TCR beta chain was found in a study of blood T cell repertoires in COVID-19. The data were produced by immunoSEQ multiplex PCR, yet TCRdb's version contains in-frame clones alone and is incomplete. The repertoire holds tens of thousands of clones, 75% to 90% seen once, with roughly 5% in the top ten. Sequenced material: peripheral blood. This sequence was found in a man older than 75 with acute or convalescent COVID-19.

The CDR3 spells CASSLRGQYQETQYF. Here the CDR3 DNA reads TGTGCCAGCAGTTTACGGGGACAGTACCAAGAGACCCAGTACTTC. This chain links TRBV28 with TRBJ2-5; 7 bases align to TRBD1. Germline CDR1 reads MDHEN; CDR2 reads SYDVKM. V trimming: 2 bases; J trimming: 0 bases; junction bases outside the gene matches: 3. The CDR3 has 15 amino acids.